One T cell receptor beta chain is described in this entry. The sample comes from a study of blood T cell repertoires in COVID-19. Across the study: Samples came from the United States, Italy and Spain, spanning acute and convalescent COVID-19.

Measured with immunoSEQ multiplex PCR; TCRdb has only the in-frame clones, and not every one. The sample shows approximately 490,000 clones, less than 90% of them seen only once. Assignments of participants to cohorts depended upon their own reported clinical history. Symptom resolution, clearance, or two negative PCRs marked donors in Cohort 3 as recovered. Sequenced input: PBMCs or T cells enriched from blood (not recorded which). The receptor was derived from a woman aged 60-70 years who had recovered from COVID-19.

This CDR3 reads CASSQDLILAGGTDTQYF. In DNA, the CDR3 is TGTGCCAGCAGCCAAGATCTAATACTAGCGGGGGGCACAGATACGCAGTATTTT. The chain links TRBV3-1 (or the pseudogene TRBV3-2) to TRBJ2-3, with TRBD2 matching 11 bases. V trimming: 0 bases; J trimming: 1 base; junction bases outside the gene matches: 6. CDR3 length: 18 residues. Looked up from germline, CDR1 is LGHDT and CDR2 is YNNKEL (reference sequence).